A selection of T cell receptor beta chains follows, all from one sample in a study of cytomegalovirus exposure and HLA in healthy donors. The method was immunoSEQ multiplex PCR; TCRdb's version includes in-frame clones alone and lacks a portion of them. Among 45,000 to 65,000 clones, 82% were seen once, and the ten largest hold 3%. The sequenced sample consisted of PBMCs. These receptors all come from a woman aged 18-35 years in good health and CMV-seronegative. Both conserved end residues are part of each CDR3. Each record gives: V gene, D gene, clone size, J gene, CDR3 DNA, CDR3 protein. A D gene is named only where the DNA matches it firmly. Rows may omit the clone size; those that give it use once, few, many or a size class.

TRBV28	NA	NA	TRBJ2-5	TGTGCCAGCACCTCGGGAGAGACCCAGTACTTC	CASTSGETQYF
TRBV7-6	TRBD2	NA	TRBJ2-1	TGTGCCAGCAGCTTAGCCCCTCGGGAAGGGAGGGGTCTTGGCAATGAGCAGTTCTTC	CASSLAPREGRGLGNEQFF
TRBV19	NA	NA	TRBJ2-7	TGTGCCAGTAGAGGGATCGGGGATACACGCTACGAGCAGTACTTC	CASRGIGDTRYEQYF
TRBV5-1	NA	NA	TRBJ2-1	TGCGCCAGCAGCCCACGAGTCGGGGCCTACAATGAGCAGTTCTTC	CASSPRVGAYNEQFF
TRBV12-5	TRBD1	NA	TRBJ1-5	TGTGCTAGTGGTTCGGGACAGGGATTGCGGGACCAGCCCCAGCATTTT	CASGSGQGLRDQPQHF
TRBV6-4	TRBD1	NA	TRBJ2-7	TGTGCCAGCAGTGAGGGAGTTGGGACAGGGTATGGCGAGCAGTACTTC	CASSEGVGTGYGEQYF
TRBV28	TRBD1	NA	TRBJ1-6	TGTGCCAGCAGTTTCGGGGACAGGGGAGATTCACCCCTCCACTTT	CASSFGDRGDSPLHF
TRBV5-1	NA	few	TRBJ2-2	TGCGCCAGCAGCTTGGACTCGGCCGGGGGTAACACCGGGGAGCTGTTTTTT	CASSLDSAGGNTGELFF
TRBV6-4	NA	NA	TRBJ2-7	TGTGCCAGCAGTGACTCAGGGGTGGGGATCTACGAGCAGTACTTC	CASSDSGVGIYEQYF
TRBV4-1	NA	once	TRBJ2-7	TGCGCCAGCAGCCAAGAGGCAGGTTCCTACGAGCAGTACTTC	CASSQEAGSYEQYF
TRBV4-1	NA	NA	TRBJ1-1	TGCGCCAGCAGCCAAGTTTGGCAGGGTACAGCTTTCTTT	CASSQVWQGTAFF
TRBV2	TRBD1	NA	TRBJ1-2	TGTGCCAGCAGTGAAGCGGACAGGGGAGATGGCTACACCTTC	CASSEADRGDGYTF
TRBV6-4	NA	few	TRBJ2-2	TGTGCCAGCAGCCCGGAGGGGGCAGACACCGGGGAGCTGTTTTTT	CASSPEGADTGELFF
TRBV30	NA	NA	TRBJ1-1	TGTGCCCGAGACGCAGGGTACTTGAACACTGAAGCTTTCTTT	CARDAGYLNTEAFF
TRBV28	NA	NA	TRBJ1-1	TGTGCCAGCAGTCCCCAAACCTCGGACAGTTTT	CASSPQTSDSF
TRBV10-2	TRBD2	NA	TRBJ2-7	TGCGCCAGCAGTGAGTATAGTAGCGGGAGTTACGAGCAGTACTTC	CASSEYSSGSYEQYF
TRBV29-1	NA	once	TRBJ2-1	TGCAGCGTCCGGGACACGGCGAACAATGAGCAGTTCTTC	CSVRDTANNEQFF
TRBV5-5	NA	NA	TRBJ1-2	TGTGCCAGCAGCTGGGAGGGAGGGTATGGCTACACCTTC	CASSWEGGYGYTF
TRBV27	TRBD1	NA	TRBJ2-7	TGTGCCAGGAATGGGGGACAGGGCTACGAGCAGTACTTC	CARNGGQGYEQYF
TRBV19	NA	few	TRBJ2-6	TGTGCCAGTAGTATGGGCGGTGGGGCCAACGGCCTGACTTTC	CASSMGGGANGLTF
TRBV5-1	NA	NA	TRBJ2-3	TGCGCCAGCAGCACAACGGGAGTGGTAACAGATACGCAGTATTTT	CASSTTGVVTDTQYF
TRBV30	TRBD1	NA	TRBJ1-5	TGTGCCTGGAGTGGCCTAACAGGGGGAAGCAATCAGCCCCAGCATTTT	CAWSGLTGGSNQPQHF
TRBV29-1	NA	NA	TRBJ2-7	TGCAGCGCTGTTGAATTTACGGGCTACGAGCAGTACTTC	CSAVEFTGYEQYF
TRBV2	TRBD2	NA	TRBJ2-4	TGTGCCAGCAGTTCTTACGGGGGGGGAGACATTCAGTACTTC	CASSSYGGGDIQYF
TRBV27	TRBD2	NA	TRBJ2-1	TGTGCCAGCAGTTTAACTAGCGGTGATTACAATGAGCAGTTCTTC	CASSLTSGDYNEQFF
TRBV9	NA	NA	TRBJ2-7	TGTGCCAGCAGCCCCCAGGGAGGAGCATCTGAGCAGTACTTC	CASSPQGGASEQYF
TRBV29-1	TRBD1	NA	TRBJ1-5	TGCAGCGCACTACAGGGGGCAGGGCAGCCCCAGCATTTT	CSALQGAGQPQHF
TRBV27	TRBD1	NA	TRBJ1-3	TGTGCCAGCAGCCCTGGACAGGTATACTCTGGAAACACCATATATTTT	CASSPGQVYSGNTIYF
TRBV7-9	TRBD1	NA	TRBJ1-2	TGTGCCAGCAGCTTAAAGGGACAGGGGTACTATGGCTACACCTTC	CASSLKGQGYYGYTF